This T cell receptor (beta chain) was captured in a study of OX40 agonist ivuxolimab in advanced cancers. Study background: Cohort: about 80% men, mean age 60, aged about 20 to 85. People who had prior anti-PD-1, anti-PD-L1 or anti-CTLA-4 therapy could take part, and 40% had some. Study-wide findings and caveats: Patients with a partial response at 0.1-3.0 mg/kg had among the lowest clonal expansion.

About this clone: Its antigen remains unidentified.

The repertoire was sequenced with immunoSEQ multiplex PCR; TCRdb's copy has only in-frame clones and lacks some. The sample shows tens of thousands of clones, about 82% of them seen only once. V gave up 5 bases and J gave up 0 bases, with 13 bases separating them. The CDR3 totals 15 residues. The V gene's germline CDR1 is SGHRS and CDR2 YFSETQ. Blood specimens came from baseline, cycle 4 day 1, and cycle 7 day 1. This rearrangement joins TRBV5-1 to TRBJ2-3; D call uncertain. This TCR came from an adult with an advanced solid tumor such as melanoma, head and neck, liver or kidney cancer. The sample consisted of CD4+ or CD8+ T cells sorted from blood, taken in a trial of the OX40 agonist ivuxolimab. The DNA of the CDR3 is TGCGCCAGCAGTTCCGGAAGCACTAGCACAGATACGCAGTATTTT. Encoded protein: CASSSGSTSTDTQYF. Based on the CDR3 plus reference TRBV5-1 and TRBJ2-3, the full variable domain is KAGVTQTPRYLIKTRGQQVTLSCSPISGHRSVSWYQQTPGQGLQFLFEYFSETQRNKGNFPGRFSGRQFSNSRSEMNVSTLELGDSALYLCASSSGSTSTDTQYFGPGTRLTVL.